The subject of this entry is one T cell receptor (beta chain). Its specificity is not known. This sample is part of a study of neoadjuvant anti-PD-1 for oral cavity cancer. Study-wide findings and caveats: Pretreatment Treg/Th17 ratio correlated inversely with post-treatment tumor clonality.

The time point denotes: after neoadjuvant nivolumab, at surgical resection. Patients had HPV-negative, locally advanced oral cavity squamous cell carcinoma. Only in-frame clones appear in the TCRdb table, and some are missing; sequencing was by immunoSEQ multiplex PCR. The sample includes fewer than 11,000 clones, 55% to 65% seen only once; the top ten take around 7.8%. The trim removed 5 bases at V and 7 bases at J, leaving 28 bases unmatched. Germline CDR1 MNHEY, CDR2 SMNVEV (reference sequence). This CDR3 contains 20 residues. The material was tumor tissue, obtained after nivolumab (anti-PD-1) treatment. The TCR was taken from a person between 40 and 85 years old with oral cavity squamous cell carcinoma. The V gene is TRBV27, the J gene TRBJ2-5, with 7 bases identical to TRBD2. The CDR3 loop reads CASSGREWNSSGGRVGTQYF. The DNA for the CDR3 is TGTGCCAGCAGTGGACGCGAATGGAACTCTAGCGGCGGGCGGGTTGGGACCCAGTACTTC.